The next 18 T cell receptor beta chains were all read from a single sample in a study of control samples from healthy donors and cancer patients (dated by TCRdb to the early 2020s). To prepare the library, the immunoSEQ multiplex PCR assay was applied. As stored in TCRdb, this immuneACCESS dataset retains in-frame rearrangements with V and J assigned. A fraction of the clones does not appear; measured against another copy, unresolved V genes explain less than half of the discrepancy, and the remainder lacks a known reason. The sample contains 150,000 or so clones, around 90% of them found a single time. The ten most abundant clones make up over 1.5% of the sample. Sequencing was carried out using blood. Receptors were obtained from a man between 18 and 35 years old in good health.

The V gene is TRBV30, the J gene TRBJ2-7; 9 bases map to TRBD1. This CDR3 is built from 13 residues. Germline loops: CDR1 GTSNPN, CDR2 SVGIG (reference sequence). Losses at the gene ends were 8 bases for V and 3 bases for J; bases not matched to a gene: 8. CDR3 in DNA: TGTGCCGGGGGGACAGGGAGGGGCTACGAGCAGTACTTC. Translated: CAGGTGRGYEQYF.

The chain links TRBV28 to TRBJ2-5; no clear D gene. The CDR3 extends over 14 amino acids. Germline CDR1 and CDR2: MDHEN and SYDVKM. The germline V and J ends were trimmed by 7 bases and 1 base, with 13 bases remaining between them. In nucleotides, the CDR3 is TGTGCCAGCAACCCAGTGGGCAGCCAAGAGACCCAGTACTTC. Protein sequence: CASNPVGSQETQYF.

J is TRBJ2-2 and V is TRBV5-1, with D perhaps TRBD1 or TRBD2 (5 bases each). V was clipped by 5 bases and J by 3 bases, with 11 bases between them. The CDR3 runs to 14 residues. Germline CDR1 SGHRS, CDR2 YFSETQ. CDR3 in DNA: TGCGCCAGCAGGATTGGGACCGACACCGGGGAGCTGTTTTTT. Protein product: CASRIGTDTGELFF.

The genes are TRBV5-6 and TRBJ1-1; the D is unclear. V was clipped by 2 bases and J by 8 bases, with 13 bases between them. CDR3 length: 13 amino acids. Germline CDR1 and CDR2: SGHDT and YYEEEE. CDR3 protein: CASSFGYRLEAFF. The CDR3 DNA reads as TGTGCCAGCAGCTTCGGGTACAGATTAGAAGCTTTCTTT.

V and J are TRBV18 and TRBJ1-4; tentative D call: TRBD1 (5 bases). V lost 6 bases, J lost 8 bases, and 22 bases lay in between. Germline CDR1 is KGHSH and CDR2 is LQKENI. This CDR3 is built from 16 residues. CDR3 nucleotide sequence: TGTGCCAGCTCCCTCGCGGTCGGAGGGGATGGCGAAAAACTGTTTTTT. This sequence encodes CASSLAVGGDGEKLFF.

In this sample, this clone turned up a few times. The V and J genes are TRBV4-3 and TRBJ2-1; TRBD1 agrees at 10 bases. V trimming: 0 bases; J trimming: 6 bases; junction bases outside the gene matches: 8. CDR1 is LGHNA, CDR2 YSLEER, per germline. The CDR3 covers 17 residues. CDR3 residues: CASSQEDPGTGVNEQFF. The DNA of the CDR3 is TGCGCCAGCAGCCAAGAGGACCCCGGGACAGGGGTCAATGAGCAGTTCTTC.

This chain links TRBV19 with TRBJ1-6, with a weak D call TRBD1 (6 bases). The CDR3 is 14 residues long. Germline CDR1 and CDR2: LNHDA and SQIVND (reference sequence). The V end lost 7 bases, the J end lost 5 bases, and 12 bases lay between the germline ends. CDR3 DNA sequence: TGTGCCAGTACCTACCGGGACAATAATTCACCCCTCCACTTT. Its protein is CASTYRDNNSPLHF.

The chain recombines TRBV18 with TRBJ2-2; TRBD2 matches 7 bases. Germline-derived CDR1 and CDR2 are KGHSH and LQKENI. The CDR3 contains 14 residues. The V segment lost 2 bases and the J segment 3 bases; nucleotides outside the gene matches: 0. Written as DNA, the CDR3 is TGTGCCAGCTCACCAGCGGGGGACACCGGGGAGCTGTTTTTT. This gives the protein CASSPAGDTGELFF.

The rearrangement links TRBV27 to TRBJ2-2; D remains ambiguous. Trimming cost V 0 bases and J 5 bases, with 7 bases left between them. CDR3 length: 14 amino acids. Germline V gene sequence: CDR1 MNHEY, CDR2 SMNVEV (reference sequence). The CDR3 loop reads CASSLSTRTGELFF. The DNA of the CDR3 is TGTGCCAGCAGTTTATCGACGAGGACCGGGGAGCTGTTTTTT.

In its sample, this clone was seen once. The chain combines TRBV30 with TRBJ2-7, with TRBD2 identical over 8 bases. Trimming at V came to 2 bases and at J to 3 bases, leaving 3 bases not matched to a gene. CDR3 length equals 13 residues. The germline CDR1 and CDR2 sequences are GTSNPN and SVGIG (reference sequence). CDR3 in amino acids: CAWSPGLGYEQYF. For the CDR3, the DNA is TGTGCCTGGAGTCCGGGACTAGGCTACGAGCAGTACTTC.

The chain links TRBV4-1 to TRBJ1-5; 8 bases are a match to TRBD1. The germline CDR1 and CDR2 sequences are MGHRA and YSYEKL. The J segment lost 1 base and the V segment lost 4 bases, leaving 6 bases of the junction unmatched. This CDR3 spans 16 amino acids. The CDR3 protein is CASSPTGGISNQPQHF. The CDR3 nucleotides read TGCGCCAGCAGCCCCACAGGGGGAATAAGCAATCAGCCCCAGCATTTT.

The rearrangement joins TRBV5-1 to TRBJ1-5; D uncertain. The V gene's germline CDR1 is SGHRS and CDR2 YFSETQ. CDR3 size: 14 residues. Trimming took 5 bases from V and 0 from J, leaving 9 bases between them. CDR3 residues: CASSWGDSNQPQHF. For the CDR3, the DNA is TGCGCCAGCAGTTGGGGAGATAGCAATCAGCCCCAGCATTTT.

The chain links TRBV24-1 to TRBJ2-1; no definite D call. This CDR3 region has 12 residues. Trimming left V 1 base short and J 9 bases short, with 6 bases between. Germline CDR1 KGHDR, CDR2 SFDVKD. CDR3 sequence (DNA): TGTGCCACCAGTGATTTTCGCGGTGAGCAGTTCTTC. It is translated as CATSDFRGEQFF.

J is TRBJ2-7 and V is TRBV28; D is perhaps TRBD2 (5 bases). Germline CDR1 is MDHEN and CDR2 is SYDVKM. CDR3 length equals 14 residues. V was pared by 3 bases and J by 6 bases, with 15 bases between. In DNA, the CDR3 is TGTGCCAGCAGTTTGGTCCCGGGGAAAGGCGAGCAGTACTTC. Protein product: CASSLVPGKGEQYF.

The chain joins TRBV5-1 to TRBJ1-4; TRBD1 matches 7 bases. Unmatched junction bases numbered 16, after V lost 6 bases and J lost 11 bases. Per the germline V gene, CDR1 is SGHRS and CDR2 is YFSETQ. This CDR3 is built from 15 residues. The CDR3 is CASTRDRAPDGKLFF. CDR3 DNA sequence: TGCGCCAGCACGAGAGACAGGGCGCCGGATGGGAAACTGTTTTTT.

The chain carries TRBV14 and TRBJ1-2, with TRBD1 matching 7 bases. The CDR3 is made up of 13 amino acids. Germline lookup yields CDR1 SGHDN and CDR2 FVKESK. The ends lost 3 bases at V and 8 bases at J; junction bases unmatched: 6. CDR3 sequence (DNA): TGTGCCAGCAGCCATAAGGGGGCTAGAGGCTACACCTTC. It yields the protein CASSHKGARGYTF.

This chain joins TRBV7-3 and TRBJ2-7; TRBD1 matches 10 bases. With 8 bases clipped from V and 6 bases from J, the junction kept 10 bases outside the gene matches. The CDR3 contains 14 residues. CDR1 SGHTA and CDR2 FQGTGA come from the germline V gene. The CDR3 bases are TGTGCCAGCCAAAGGGACAGGGGATTAGGCGAGCAGTACTTC. Protein: CASQRDRGLGEQYF.

This clone occurred a few times. V and J are TRBV11-3 and TRBJ2-2; 9 bases are shared with TRBD1. CDR3 length equals 15 residues. J gave up 2 bases and V 5 bases, and 3 bases lay outside the gene matches. Germline V gene data show CDR1 as SGHNT and CDR2 as YENEEA. CDR3 region: CASSQDRGNTGELFF. In DNA, the CDR3 is TGTGCCAGCAGCCAGGACAGGGGAAACACCGGGGAGCTGTTTTTT.